Here is one T cell receptor (beta chain) with its context. Its antigen is unknown. No base quality information exists; no much larger clone differs at one position. This sample was taken from a study of cytomegalovirus exposure and HLA in healthy donors (dated by TCRdb to about 2017). Background on the whole study: An earlier analysis of 587 of the donors reported approximately 300 Gb of sequence data and roughly 110 million unique TCR beta sequences from 150 million to 200 million T cells. Roughly 300 gigabases of sequencing data and 70 million to 95 million unique TCR sequences made up an early release that covered several hundred HLA-typed donors. The genetic ancestry cluster associated with self-reported Caucasian donors included 70% to 85% of the roughly 400 genotyped donors. The study was designed to test whether signatures of past pathogen exposure could be identified by cataloging public T cell receptors. The study profiled the T cell repertoires of about 640 subjects by immunosequencing and related them to cytomegalovirus serostatus. Along with the roughly 710-subject first cohort, a separate validation cohort of around 120 different subjects was used. To predict cytomegalovirus infection status, the study brought together high-throughput TCR immunosequencing, statistical association of individual TCRs with disease status, and machine learning. A later analysis re-analyzed previously published TCR beta repertoires from about 600 donors and added high-resolution HLA genotyping to study TCR occurrence patterns. The later analysis used no new phenotypic data to find candidate immune exposures, relying instead on TCR beta sequences and their occurrence across donors. In an earlier analysis of 500 to 650 of the donors, high-throughput TCR beta sequencing was used to judge whether each TCR beta V gene segment behaved as functional or pseudogenic. Donor age, sex, ethnicity and CMV serostatus were compiled together with the repertoire data. A later genetic analysis took genome-wide SNP genotypes for about 55% of the 666 donors and used that subset as a discovery cohort. Every repertoire in the discovery cohort had been generated on one and the same sequencing platform. HLA typing included class I and class II loci at four-digit resolution. The number of donors typed differed by locus, with roughly 620-630 for A, B, C, DRB1 and DQB1, approximately 500 for DQA1, some 570 for DPA1, and 472 for DPB1. Roughly five DR-DQ haplotypes were handled as single units for association and clustering, since linkage in the cohort was strong. Among about 390 genotyped donors of the cohort, an average of about 240,000 unique TCR beta nucleotide sequences were sequenced per donor, around 20% of them non-productive.

The cohort was made up of several hundred healthy bone marrow donors. Cohort members were all nominally healthy when sampled, although unrecorded immune exposures were likely present. The donor was CMV seronegative and was included in the group of approximately 350 seronegative cohort members. Each donor provided a peripheral blood sample, and peripheral blood mononuclear cells were used for TCR beta sequencing. Genomic DNA extraction from the blood cell samples was performed with the Qiagen DNeasy Blood Extraction Kit. V drops 8 bases and J drops 0 bases, leaving 14 bases in between. The CDR3 runs 15 amino acids, cysteine and phenylalanine included. The CDR3 DNA has 45 bases and is translated from base 1. From a lookup of the germline V gene, CDR1 and CDR2 are ENHRY and SYGVKD. The library was obtained by the immunoSEQ multiplex PCR assay. For the multiplex PCR, a mixture combining 60 forward primers for TCR Vbeta segments and 13 reverse primers for TCR Jbeta segments was used. A multiplex PCR assay on genomic DNA amplified the CDR3 region of rearranged TCR beta genes. The Illumina HiSeq System was used to sequence the amplified TCR beta libraries as 87-base-pair reads. The paper's data handling went like this. In a later analysis, tens of millions of unique TCR beta chains were counted across the approximately 640 repertoires, and roughly 11 million of these chains were shared by at least two donors. Raw reads were error-corrected and collapsed into unique sequences by a nearest-neighbor algorithm in which closely related sequences were merged to remove PCR and sequencing errors. V, D and J gene segments were assigned by aligning CDR3 sequences to IMGT reference sequences. For a sequence to be retained, at least a six-nucleotide match to both a V gene segment and a J gene segment was required. Rearrangements were called productive when the CDR3 lacked stop codons and stayed in frame with V and J; all others were non-productive. CDR3 was defined according to IMGT convention as the region running from the second conserved V-encoded cysteine to the conserved J-encoded phenylalanine. The earlier analysis of 550 to 650 of the donors excluded any sequence lacking an unambiguous match to a single V gene segment. An earlier analysis of almost 600 of the donors classified V segments as functional when productive rearrangements were above 56.7% and as segregating when the standard deviation between donors was above 5%. A statistical classification framework was built for diagnosing cytomegalovirus status from the catalog of TCR beta chain sequences. In a later analysis, V and J genes were assigned by comparing TCR nucleotide sequences against IMGT/GENE-DB human TR gene sequences. Using the TCRdist pipeline, a later analysis assigned CDR3 sequences along with most-parsimonious VDJ recombination scenarios. In a later analysis, each TCR beta chain was defined by its CDR3 amino acid sequence together with its V-gene family, and reads without a unique V-gene family were excluded. To address suspected cross-contamination and a sequencing artifact, a later analysis removed 550 to 750 highly shared, low-generation-probability nucleotide sequences. In a later analysis, a clonal expansion index for each public chain was calculated from normalized within-repertoire ranks of inferred template counts. In a later analysis, generation probabilities were computed using a VDJ recombination model fitted to out-of-frame rearrangements, and the results were checked against IGoR. A later analysis scored TCR-TCR, TCR-HLA and TCR-CMV co-occurrence with hypergeometric tests, applying a repertoire-size bias correction to TCR pairs. In a later analysis, false discovery rates were estimated by permuting HLA or CMV assignments 20 times. A later analysis grouped co-occurring TCRs with DBSCAN, adding TCRdist sequence similarity when clustering within HLA-allele-positive subsets. Repertoires with fewer than 30,000 or more than 120,000 public chains were left out of co-occurrence clustering, as were about five repertoires with anomalous nucleotide sharing. TCRdb retrieved this table from immuneACCESS and kept in-frame rearrangements only. Not all clones are present; in checked studies, unresolved V genes account for under half, and no reason is known for the remainder. The V and J calls and clone size come from that table; D and trimming were worked out from the DNA. The sample has 200,000 or so clones on record, about 90% of them singletons. In total, the top ten clones hold over 1% of the sample.

General study outcomes and caveats: The 87-base-pair reads could not distinguish some IMGT-functional V segments, including TRBV6-2 and TRBV6-3, so those segments were excluded. According to a later analysis, parvovirus B19, influenza, CMV and Epstein-Barr virus appeared linked to several top co-occurrence clusters. In both the original and validation cohorts, the classifier was reported to diagnose cytomegalovirus status with high specificity and sensitivity. In a later analysis, about 17,000 TCR beta sequences were associated with specific HLA alleles at a false discovery rate of 0.05. According to a later analysis, most CMV-associated TCR beta chains appeared to be HLA-restricted, and the HLA associations seemed to be driven largely by CMV exposure. V-gene and J-gene trimming of TCR beta chains was associated with a missense DCLRE1C variant in a later genetic analysis, and the association was replicated in an independent cohort. The only immune exposure information available for the cohort was CMV serostatus. Sequencing depth was assumed to be roughly uniform across donors in the presence/absence analyses, though that assumption may not hold. Strong co-occurrence of HLA alleles, especially DR and DQ, made assigning TCR associations to individual alleles difficult. It was suggested by the authors that the approach could potentially be generalized to other disease states and immunological phenotypes. Linkage disequilibrium might explain the correlated functional status among segregating V segments, but an unknown experimental factor could not be excluded. Because counts were too low, about 15 rarely observed V segments, including chromosome 9 orphons, were left out of the earlier analysis of a few hundred of the donors. A few of the identified cytomegalovirus-associated TCR beta chains were confirmed in vitro to be specific for cytomegalovirus antigens. Compared with the roughly 600-donor mean, donors in an Asian-associated ancestry cluster had fewer N-insertions in productive TCRs, according to a later genetic analysis. A group of highly shared sequence variants was considered likely to be a technical artifact of the sequencing pipeline. A further reported finding was that TCR beta sequences accurately predicted the HLA-A and HLA-B alleles for most subjects in the first cohort. In an earlier analysis of around 600 of the donors, most TCR beta V segments appeared in productive rearrangements about 87% or about 30% of the time, broadly matching IMGT annotations. The study gave a list of over 150 TCR beta chains associated with cytomegalovirus. In this cohort, only TCR beta chains were sequenced, and detectable features were limited by the absence of alpha or paired-chain data. Across donors, most TCR sequences were observed very rarely, whereas some public TCRs were present in many individuals. Compared with equally common non-associated chains, HLA-associated TCR beta chains in a later analysis were more clonally expanded and had lower generation probabilities. Because some donors lacked HLA typing at each locus, the association tests relied only on the typed subset. In a later analysis, the rate of TCR association differed among HLA loci, with DRB1 alleles having the most associated TCRs and HLA-C alleles having the fewest.

The TCR sequence derives from a man aged 25-45 years in good health and CMV-seronegative. The V and J genes are TRBV10-3 and TRBJ1-5, with a weak D call of TRBD1 (6 bases match). What was sequenced was PBMCs. The CDR3 here reads CAISRDKYSNQPQHF. The bases are TGTGCCATCTCACGGGACAAGTATAGCAATCAGCCCCAGCATTTT.